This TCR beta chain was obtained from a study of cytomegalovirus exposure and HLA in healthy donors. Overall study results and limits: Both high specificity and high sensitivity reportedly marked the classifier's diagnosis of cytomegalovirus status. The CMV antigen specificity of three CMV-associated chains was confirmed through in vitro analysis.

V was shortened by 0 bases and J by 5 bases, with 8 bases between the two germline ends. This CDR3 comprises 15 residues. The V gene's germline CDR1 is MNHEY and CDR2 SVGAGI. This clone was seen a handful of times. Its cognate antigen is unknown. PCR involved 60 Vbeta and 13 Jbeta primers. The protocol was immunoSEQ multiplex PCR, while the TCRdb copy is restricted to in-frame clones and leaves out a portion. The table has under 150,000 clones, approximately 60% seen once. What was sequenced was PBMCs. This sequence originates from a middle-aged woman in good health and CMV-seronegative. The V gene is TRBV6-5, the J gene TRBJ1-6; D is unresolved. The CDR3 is CASSYSLGDNSPLHF. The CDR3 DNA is TGTGCCAGCAGTTACTCACTCGGGGATAATTCACCCCTCCACTTT.